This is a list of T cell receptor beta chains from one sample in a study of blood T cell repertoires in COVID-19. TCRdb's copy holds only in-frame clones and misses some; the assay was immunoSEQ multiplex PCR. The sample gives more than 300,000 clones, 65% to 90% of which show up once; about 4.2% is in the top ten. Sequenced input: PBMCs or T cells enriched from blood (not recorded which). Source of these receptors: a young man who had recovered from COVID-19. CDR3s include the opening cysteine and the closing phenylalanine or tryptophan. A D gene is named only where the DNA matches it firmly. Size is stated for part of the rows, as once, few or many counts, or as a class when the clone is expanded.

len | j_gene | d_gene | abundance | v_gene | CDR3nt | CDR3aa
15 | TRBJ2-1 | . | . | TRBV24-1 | TGTGCCACCAGCGATCTGGACCCAACAGGCAATGAGCAGTTCTTC | CATSDLDPTGNEQFF
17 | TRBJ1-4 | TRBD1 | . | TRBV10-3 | TGTGCCATCAGCCCCGCCCCCGGGACAGGAGATAATGAAAAACTGTTTTTT | CAISPAPGTGDNEKLFF
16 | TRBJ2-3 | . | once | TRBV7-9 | TGTGCCAGCAGCTTAAAGACAGCCACTAGCACAGATACGCAGTATTTT | CASSLKTATSTDTQYF
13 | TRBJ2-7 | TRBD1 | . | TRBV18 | TGTGCCAGCTCATCGGGACAGGGATACGAGCAGTACTTC | CASSSGQGYEQYF
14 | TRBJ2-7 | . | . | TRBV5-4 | TGTGCCAGCAGCTTGAGGGGGAACTCCTACGAGCAGTACTTC | CASSLRGNSYEQYF
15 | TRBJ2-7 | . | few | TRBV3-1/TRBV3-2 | TGTGCCAGCAGTGGATTGGCGGCCCAAGCCTACGAGCAGTACTTC | CASSGLAAQAYEQYF
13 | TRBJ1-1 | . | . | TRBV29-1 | TGCAGCGTTGTAACGCGGGGGCACACTGAAGCTTTCTTT | CSVVTRGHTEAFF
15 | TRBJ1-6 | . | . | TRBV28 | TGTGCCAGCAGTAGGGGGAGCTCCTATAATTCACCCCTCCACTTT | CASSRGSSYNSPLHF
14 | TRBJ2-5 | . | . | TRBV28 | TGTGCCAGCAGTTTAACCGGGGGAGGAGAGACCCAGTACTTC | CASSLTGGGETQYF
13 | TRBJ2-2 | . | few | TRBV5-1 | TGCGCCAGCAGCATCTCGAACACCGGGGAGCTGTTTTTT | CASSISNTGELFF
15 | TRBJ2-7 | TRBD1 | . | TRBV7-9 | TGTGCCAGCAGCTTACAGGGGACAGGGCATAGGGAGCAGTACTTC | CASSLQGTGHREQYF
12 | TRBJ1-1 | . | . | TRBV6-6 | TGTGCCAGCTTTACAGGGTTAACTGAAGCTTTCTTT | CASFTGLTEAFF
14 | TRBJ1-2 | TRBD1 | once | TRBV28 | TGTGCCAGCAGTTTCGCGGGACAGGCATTTGGCTACACCTTC | CASSFAGQAFGYTF
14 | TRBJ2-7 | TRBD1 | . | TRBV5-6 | TGTGCCAGCAGCGTACCGGGACAGGGAACCGAGCAGTACTTC | CASSVPGQGTEQYF
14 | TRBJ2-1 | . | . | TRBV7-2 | TGTGCCAGCAGCTTAATCGGGAGCATCGATGAGCAGTTCTTC | CASSLIGSIDEQFF
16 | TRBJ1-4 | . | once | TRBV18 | TGTGCCAGCTCCGTACGACAGAGCTCCGCTAATGAAAAACTGTTTTTT | CASSVRQSSANEKLFF
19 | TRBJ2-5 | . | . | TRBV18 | TGTGCCAGCTCTCCTCGGACAGACGCAATCCCCCTCCCCGAAGAGACCCAGTACTTC | CASSPRTDAIPLPEETQYF
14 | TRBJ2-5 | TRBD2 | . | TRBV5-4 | TGTGCCAGCAGCTTTGGGAGGGCGGAAGAGACCCAGTACTTC | CASSFGRAEETQYF
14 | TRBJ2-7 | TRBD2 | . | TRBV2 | TGTGCCAGTACCTGGGGGACTAGCGGGAGCAGGCAGTACTTC | CASTWGTSGSRQYF
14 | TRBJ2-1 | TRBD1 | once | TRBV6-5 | TGTGCCAGTCTGGACAGGGATATCTACAATGAGCAGTTCTTC | CASLDRDIYNEQFF
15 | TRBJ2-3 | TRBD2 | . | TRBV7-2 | TGTGCCAGCAGCTTCCTTGAGCGGGGCGCAGATACGCAGTATTTT | CASSFLERGADTQYF
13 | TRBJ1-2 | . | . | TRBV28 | TGTGCCAGCAGTTTTTCGGGATTCGGTGGCTACACCTTC | CASSFSGFGGYTF
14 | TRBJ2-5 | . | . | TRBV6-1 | TGTGCCAGCAGTGAAGCTAGCGGCGGGGAGACCCAGTACTTC | CASSEASGGETQYF
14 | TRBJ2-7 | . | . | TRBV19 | TGTGCCAGTAGTATAGAGGTCAGCTCCTACGAGCAGTACTTC | CASSIEVSSYEQYF
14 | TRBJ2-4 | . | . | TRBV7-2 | TGTGCCAGCAGCTTTGGTGTTGGGGCGAACATTCAGTACTTC | CASSFGVGANIQYF
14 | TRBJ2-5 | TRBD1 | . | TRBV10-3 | TGTGCCATCAGTGAGAGAGGGGGCCGAGAGACCCAGTACTTC | CAISERGGRETQYF